The T cell receptor (beta chain) under discussion was sequenced for a study of blood T cell repertoires in COVID-19. The wider study: The United States, Italy and Spain provided the acute and convalescent COVID-19 samples. In each case, the material was cDNA or gDNA derived from T cells, B-cell-depleted T cells, or PBMCs.

Germline CDR1 and CDR2: MDHEN and SYDVKM. The CDR3 extends over 15 amino acids. The V and J ends lost 2 bases and 8 bases respectively, with 15 bases between them. This clone was detected a few times. Study processing details: Reference gene primers were amplified, and this amplification served to estimate nucleated cell counts. Here immunoSEQ multiplex PCR was the method, and the copy in TCRdb shows in-frame clones only, minus some. V, J and clone size derive from that table, while D and trimming were established from the DNA sequence. The table includes 100,000 or so clones, about four fifths detected once.

The specimen sequenced was peripheral blood. The chain has TRBV28 and TRBJ1-4, with D uncertain. The receptor was derived from an elderly man with acute or convalescent COVID-19. The CDR3 spells CASSLGLGTWEKLFF. CDR3 sequence (DNA): TGTGCCAGCAGTTTAGGGCTCGGTACTTGGGAAAAACTGTTTTTT.